This TCR beta chain was identified during a study of blood T cell repertoires in COVID-19. Study-wide background: COVID-19 samples from acute and convalescent phases originated in the United States, Italy and Spain. From T cells, B-cell-depleted T cells, or PBMCs came the material, which was cDNA or gDNA.

This clone came up a few times. V gave up 7 bases and J gave up 8 bases; unmatched junction bases: 10. Germline values: CDR1 SQVTM, CDR2 ANQGSEA. The CDR3 has 13 amino acids. Per the original methods: Amplified reference gene primers provided the basis for estimating nucleated cell counts. Sequenced by immunoSEQ multiplex PCR; TCRdb stores in-frame clones only, minus some. Clonal size and the V and J genes are those of that table, whereas D and trimming came from the DNA. Of under 250,000 clones in the sample, 83% were seen once. The source of this sequence is a woman in her 70s with active or convalescent COVID-19. The source material was peripheral blood. The rearrangement links TRBV29-1 to TRBJ2-1, with 8 positions matching TRBD2. CDR3 sequence (DNA): TGCAGCGCACATAGCGGGGTACGGGATGAGCAGTTCTTC. Its translation is CSAHSGVRDEQFF.